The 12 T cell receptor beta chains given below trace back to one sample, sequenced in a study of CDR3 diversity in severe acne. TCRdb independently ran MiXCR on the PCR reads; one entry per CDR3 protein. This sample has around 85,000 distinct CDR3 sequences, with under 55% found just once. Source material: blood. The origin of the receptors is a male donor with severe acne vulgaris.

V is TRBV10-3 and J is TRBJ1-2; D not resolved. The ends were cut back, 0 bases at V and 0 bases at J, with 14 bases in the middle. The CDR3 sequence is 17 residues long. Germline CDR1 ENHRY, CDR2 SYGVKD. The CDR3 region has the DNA TGTGCCATCAGTGAGTCCGGATCGGGAAATACTAACTATGGCTACACCTTC. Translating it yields CAISESGSGNTNYGYTF.

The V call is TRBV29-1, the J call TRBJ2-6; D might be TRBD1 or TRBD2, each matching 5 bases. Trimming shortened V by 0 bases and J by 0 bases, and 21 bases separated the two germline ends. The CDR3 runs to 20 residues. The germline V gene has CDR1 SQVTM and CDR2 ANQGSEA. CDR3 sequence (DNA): TGCAGCGTTGAAGATTGGGCGACAGATGGGGACCGCTCTGGGGCCAACGTCCTGACTTTC. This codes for CSVEDWATDGDRSGANVLTF.

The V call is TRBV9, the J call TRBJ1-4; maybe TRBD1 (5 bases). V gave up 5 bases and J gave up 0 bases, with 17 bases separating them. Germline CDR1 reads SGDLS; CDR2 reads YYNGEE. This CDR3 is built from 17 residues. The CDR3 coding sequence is TGTGCCAGCAGTTCAGCGACAGACCTTGCAACTAATGAAAAACTGTTTTTT. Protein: CASSSATDLATNEKLFF.

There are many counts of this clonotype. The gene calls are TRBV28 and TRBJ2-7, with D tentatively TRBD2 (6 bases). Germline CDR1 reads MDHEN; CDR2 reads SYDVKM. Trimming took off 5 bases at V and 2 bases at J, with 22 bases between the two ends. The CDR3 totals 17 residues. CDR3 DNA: TGTGCCAGCAGTCCGGCGCGGGGAGTCCGGTCCACCTACGAGCAGTACTTC. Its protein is CASSPARGVRSTYEQYF.

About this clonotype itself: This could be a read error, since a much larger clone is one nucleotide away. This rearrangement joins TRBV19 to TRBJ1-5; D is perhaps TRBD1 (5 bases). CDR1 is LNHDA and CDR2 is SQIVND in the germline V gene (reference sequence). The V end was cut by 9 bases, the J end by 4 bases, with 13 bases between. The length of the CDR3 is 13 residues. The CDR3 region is CARSSRVNQPQHF. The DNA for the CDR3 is TGTGCCAGAAGTTCCAGGGTGAATCAGCCCCAGCATTTT.

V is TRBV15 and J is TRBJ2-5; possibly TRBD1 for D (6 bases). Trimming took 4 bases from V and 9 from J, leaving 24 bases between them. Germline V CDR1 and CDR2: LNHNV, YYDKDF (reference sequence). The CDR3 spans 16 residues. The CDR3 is CATSTNRDTGMRAQYF. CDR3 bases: TGTGCCACCAGCACCAATCGGGACACCGGTATGAGGGCCCAGTACTTC.

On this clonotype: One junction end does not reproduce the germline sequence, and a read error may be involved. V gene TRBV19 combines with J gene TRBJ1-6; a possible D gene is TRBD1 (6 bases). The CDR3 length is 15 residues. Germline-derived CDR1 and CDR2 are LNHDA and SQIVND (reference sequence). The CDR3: CASRSGEGTNSPFHF. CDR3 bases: TGTGCCAGTAGATCAGGGGAGGGGACTAATTCACCCTTCCACTTT.

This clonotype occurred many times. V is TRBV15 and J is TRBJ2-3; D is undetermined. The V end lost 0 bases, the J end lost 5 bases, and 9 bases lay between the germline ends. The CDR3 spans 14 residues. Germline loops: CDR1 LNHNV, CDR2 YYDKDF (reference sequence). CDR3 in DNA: TGTGCCACCAGCAGAGATTATGAAAGAGATACGCAGTATTTT. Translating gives CATSRDYERDTQYF.

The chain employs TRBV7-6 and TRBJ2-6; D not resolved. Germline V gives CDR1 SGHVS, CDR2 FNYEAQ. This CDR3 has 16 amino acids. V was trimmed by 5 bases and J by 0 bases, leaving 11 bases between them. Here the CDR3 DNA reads TGTGCCAGCAGCGAATCTCCTTCCTCTGGGGCCAACGTCCTGACTTTC. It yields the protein CASSESPSSGANVLTF.

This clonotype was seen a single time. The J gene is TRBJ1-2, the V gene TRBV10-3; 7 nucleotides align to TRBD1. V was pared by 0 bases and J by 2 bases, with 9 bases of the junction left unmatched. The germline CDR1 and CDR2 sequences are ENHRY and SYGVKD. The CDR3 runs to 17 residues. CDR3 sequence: CAISESWDRSRNYGYTF. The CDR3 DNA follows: TGTGCCATCAGTGAGTCGTGGGACAGATCGAGGAACTATGGCTACACCTTC.

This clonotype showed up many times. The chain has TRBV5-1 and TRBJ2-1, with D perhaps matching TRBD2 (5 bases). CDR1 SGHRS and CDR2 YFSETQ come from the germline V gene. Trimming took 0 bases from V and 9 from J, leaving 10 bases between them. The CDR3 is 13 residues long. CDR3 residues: CASSLDVRVEQFF. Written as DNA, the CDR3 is TGCGCCAGCAGCTTGGATGTGAGGGTTGAGCAGTTCTTC.

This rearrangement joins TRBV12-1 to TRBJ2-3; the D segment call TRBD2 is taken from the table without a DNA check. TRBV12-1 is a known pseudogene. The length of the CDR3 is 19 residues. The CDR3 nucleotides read TGTGCCAGCAGCTCGGGAACTAGCGGGGGCCCAATAGGGACAGATACGCAGTATTTT. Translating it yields CASSSGTSGGPIGTDTQYF.